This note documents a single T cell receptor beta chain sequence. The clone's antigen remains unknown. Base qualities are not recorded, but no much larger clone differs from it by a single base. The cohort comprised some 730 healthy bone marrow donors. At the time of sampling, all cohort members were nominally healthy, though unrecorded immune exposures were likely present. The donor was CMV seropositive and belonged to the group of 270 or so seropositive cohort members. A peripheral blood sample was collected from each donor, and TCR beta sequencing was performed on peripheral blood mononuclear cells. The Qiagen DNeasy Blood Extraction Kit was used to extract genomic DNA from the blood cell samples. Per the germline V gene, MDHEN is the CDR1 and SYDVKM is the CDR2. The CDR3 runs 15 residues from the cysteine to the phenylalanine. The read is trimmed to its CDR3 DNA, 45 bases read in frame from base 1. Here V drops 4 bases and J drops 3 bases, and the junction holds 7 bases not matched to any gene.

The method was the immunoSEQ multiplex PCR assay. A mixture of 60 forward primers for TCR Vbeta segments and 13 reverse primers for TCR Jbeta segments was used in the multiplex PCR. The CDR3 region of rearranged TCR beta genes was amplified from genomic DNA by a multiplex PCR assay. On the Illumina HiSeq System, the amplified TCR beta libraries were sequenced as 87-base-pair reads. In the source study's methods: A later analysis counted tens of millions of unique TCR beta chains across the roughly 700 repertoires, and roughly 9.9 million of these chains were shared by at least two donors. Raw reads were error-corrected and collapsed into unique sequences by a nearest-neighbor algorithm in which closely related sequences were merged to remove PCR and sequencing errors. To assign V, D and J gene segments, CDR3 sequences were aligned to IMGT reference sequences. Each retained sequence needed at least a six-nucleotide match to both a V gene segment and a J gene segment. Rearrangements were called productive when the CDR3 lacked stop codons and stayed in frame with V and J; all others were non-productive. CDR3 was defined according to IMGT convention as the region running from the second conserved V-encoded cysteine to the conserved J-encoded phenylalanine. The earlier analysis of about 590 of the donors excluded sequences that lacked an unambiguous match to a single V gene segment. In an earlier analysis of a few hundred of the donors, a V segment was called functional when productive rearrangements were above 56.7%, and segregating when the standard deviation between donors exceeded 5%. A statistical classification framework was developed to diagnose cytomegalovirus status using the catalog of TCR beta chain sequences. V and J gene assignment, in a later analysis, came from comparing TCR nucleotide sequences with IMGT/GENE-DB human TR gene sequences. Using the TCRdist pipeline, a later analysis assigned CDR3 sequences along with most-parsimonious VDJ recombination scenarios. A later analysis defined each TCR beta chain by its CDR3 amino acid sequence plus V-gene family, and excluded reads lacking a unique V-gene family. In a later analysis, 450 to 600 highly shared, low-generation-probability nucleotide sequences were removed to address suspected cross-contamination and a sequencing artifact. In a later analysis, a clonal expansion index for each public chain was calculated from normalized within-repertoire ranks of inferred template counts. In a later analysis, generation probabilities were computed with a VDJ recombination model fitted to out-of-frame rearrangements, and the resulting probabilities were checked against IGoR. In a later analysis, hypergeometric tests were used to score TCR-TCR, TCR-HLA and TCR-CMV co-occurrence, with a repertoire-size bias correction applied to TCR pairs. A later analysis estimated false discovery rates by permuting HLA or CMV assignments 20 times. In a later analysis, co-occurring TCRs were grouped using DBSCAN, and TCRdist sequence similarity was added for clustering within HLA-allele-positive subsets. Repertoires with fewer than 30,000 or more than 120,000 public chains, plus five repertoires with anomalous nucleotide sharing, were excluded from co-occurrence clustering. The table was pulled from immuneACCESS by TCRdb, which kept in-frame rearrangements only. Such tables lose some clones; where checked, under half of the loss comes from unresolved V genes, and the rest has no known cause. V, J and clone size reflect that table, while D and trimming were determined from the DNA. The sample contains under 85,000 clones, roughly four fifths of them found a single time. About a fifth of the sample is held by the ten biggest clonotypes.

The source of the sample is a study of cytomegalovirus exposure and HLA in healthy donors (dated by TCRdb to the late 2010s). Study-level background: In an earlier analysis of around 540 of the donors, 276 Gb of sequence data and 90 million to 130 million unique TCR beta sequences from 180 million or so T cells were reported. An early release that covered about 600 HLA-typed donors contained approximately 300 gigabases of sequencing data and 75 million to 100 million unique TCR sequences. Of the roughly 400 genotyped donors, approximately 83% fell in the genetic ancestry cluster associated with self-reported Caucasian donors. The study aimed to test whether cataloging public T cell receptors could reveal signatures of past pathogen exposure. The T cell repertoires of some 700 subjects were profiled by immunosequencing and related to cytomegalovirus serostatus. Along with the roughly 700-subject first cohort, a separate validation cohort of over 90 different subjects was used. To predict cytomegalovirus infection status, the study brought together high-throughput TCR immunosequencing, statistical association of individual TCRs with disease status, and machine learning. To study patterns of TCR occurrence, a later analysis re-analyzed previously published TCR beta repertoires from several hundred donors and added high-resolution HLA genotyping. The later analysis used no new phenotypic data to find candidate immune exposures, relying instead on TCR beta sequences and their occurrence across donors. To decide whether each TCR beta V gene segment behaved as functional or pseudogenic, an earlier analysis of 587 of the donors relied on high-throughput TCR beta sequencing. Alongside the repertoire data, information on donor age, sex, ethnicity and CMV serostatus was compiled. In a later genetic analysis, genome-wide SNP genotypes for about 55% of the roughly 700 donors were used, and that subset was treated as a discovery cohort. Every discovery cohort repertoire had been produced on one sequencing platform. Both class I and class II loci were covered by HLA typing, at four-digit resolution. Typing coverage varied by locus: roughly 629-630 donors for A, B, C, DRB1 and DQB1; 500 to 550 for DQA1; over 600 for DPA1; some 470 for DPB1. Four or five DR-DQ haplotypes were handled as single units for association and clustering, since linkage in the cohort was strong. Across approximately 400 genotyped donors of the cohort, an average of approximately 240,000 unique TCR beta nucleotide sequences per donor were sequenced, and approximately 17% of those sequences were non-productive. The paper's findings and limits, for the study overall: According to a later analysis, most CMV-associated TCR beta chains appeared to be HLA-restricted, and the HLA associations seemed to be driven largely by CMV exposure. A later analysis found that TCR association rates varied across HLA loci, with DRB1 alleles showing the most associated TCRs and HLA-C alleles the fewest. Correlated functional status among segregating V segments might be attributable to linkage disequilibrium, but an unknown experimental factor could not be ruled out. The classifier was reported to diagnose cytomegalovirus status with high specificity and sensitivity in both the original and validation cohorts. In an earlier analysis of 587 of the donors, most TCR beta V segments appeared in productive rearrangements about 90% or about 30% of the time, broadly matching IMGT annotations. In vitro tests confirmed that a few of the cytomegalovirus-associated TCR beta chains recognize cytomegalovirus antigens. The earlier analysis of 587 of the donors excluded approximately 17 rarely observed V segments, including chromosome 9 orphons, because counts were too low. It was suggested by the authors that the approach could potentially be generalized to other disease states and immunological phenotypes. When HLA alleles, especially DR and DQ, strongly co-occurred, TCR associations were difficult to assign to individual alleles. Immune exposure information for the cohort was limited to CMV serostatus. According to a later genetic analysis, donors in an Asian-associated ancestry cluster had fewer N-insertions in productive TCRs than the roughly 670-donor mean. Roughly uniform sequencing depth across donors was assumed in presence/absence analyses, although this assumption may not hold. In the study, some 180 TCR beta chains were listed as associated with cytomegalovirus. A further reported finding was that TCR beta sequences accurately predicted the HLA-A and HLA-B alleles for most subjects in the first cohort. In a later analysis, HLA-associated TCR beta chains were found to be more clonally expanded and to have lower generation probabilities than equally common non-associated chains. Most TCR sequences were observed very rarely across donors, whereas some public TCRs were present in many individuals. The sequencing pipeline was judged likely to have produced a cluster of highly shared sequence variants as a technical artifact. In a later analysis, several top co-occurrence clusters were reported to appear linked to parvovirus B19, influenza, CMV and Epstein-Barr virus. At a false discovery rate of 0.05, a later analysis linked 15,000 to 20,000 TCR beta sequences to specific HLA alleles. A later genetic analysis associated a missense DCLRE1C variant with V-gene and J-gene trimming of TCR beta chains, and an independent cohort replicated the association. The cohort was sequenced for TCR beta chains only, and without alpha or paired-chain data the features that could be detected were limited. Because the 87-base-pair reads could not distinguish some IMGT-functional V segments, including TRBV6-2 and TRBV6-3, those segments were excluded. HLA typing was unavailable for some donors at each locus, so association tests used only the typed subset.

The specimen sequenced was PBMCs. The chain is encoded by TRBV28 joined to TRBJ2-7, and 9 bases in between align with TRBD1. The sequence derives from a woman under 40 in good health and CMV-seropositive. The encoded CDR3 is CASSSTGGNVYEQYF. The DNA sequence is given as TGTGCCAGCAGTTCGACAGGGGGAAATGTCTACGAGCAGTACTTC. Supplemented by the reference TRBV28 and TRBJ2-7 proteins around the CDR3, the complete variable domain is DVKVTQSSRYLVKRTGEKVFLECVQDMDHENMFWYRQDPGLGLRLIYFSYDVKMKEKGDIPEGYSVSREKKERFSLILESASTNQTSMYLCASSSTGGNVYEQYFGPGTRLTVT.